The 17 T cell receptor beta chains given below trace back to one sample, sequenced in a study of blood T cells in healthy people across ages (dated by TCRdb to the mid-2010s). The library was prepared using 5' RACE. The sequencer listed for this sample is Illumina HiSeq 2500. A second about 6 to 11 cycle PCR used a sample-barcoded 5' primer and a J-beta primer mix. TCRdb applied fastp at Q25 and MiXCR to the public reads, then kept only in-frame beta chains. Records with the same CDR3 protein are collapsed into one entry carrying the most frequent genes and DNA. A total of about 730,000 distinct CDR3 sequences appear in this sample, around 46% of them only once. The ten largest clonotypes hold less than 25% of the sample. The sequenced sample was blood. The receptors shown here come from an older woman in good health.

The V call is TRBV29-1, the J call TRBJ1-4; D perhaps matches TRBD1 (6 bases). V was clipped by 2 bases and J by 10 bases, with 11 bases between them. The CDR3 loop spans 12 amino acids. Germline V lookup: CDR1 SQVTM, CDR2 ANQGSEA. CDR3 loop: CSVERGDGKLFF. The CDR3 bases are TGCAGCGTTGAAAGGGGGGACGGAAAACTGTTTTTT.

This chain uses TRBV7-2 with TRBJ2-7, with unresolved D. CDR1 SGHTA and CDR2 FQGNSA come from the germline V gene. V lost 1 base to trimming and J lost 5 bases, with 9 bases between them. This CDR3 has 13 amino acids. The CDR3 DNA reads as TGTGCCAGCAGCTTAGAGATTCCCAACGAGCAGTACTTC. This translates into CASSLEIPNEQYF.

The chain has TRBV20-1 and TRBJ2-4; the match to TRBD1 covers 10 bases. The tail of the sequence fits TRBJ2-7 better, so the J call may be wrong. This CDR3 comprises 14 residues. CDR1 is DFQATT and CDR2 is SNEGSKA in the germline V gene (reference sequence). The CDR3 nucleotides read TGCAGTGCTATTTTGACAGGGGGCGCGTACGAGCAGTACTTC. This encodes CSAILTGGAYEQYF.

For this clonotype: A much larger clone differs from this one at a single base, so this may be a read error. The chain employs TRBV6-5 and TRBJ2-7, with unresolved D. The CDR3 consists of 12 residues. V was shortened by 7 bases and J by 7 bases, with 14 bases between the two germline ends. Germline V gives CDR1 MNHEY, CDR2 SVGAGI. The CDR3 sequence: CASMSYLNEQYF. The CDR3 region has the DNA TGTGCCAGCATGTCCTACCTCAATGAGCAGTACTTC.

CDR3 residues: CATGQGDEQYF. CDR3 sequence (DNA): TGTGCCACGGGGCAGGGGGACGAGCAGTACTTC. This chain uses TRBV12-3 or TRBV12-4 with TRBJ2-7; 7 bases are shared with TRBD1. The CDR3 runs 11 residues. Trimming at V came to 10 bases and at J to 5 bases, leaving 5 bases not matched to a gene.

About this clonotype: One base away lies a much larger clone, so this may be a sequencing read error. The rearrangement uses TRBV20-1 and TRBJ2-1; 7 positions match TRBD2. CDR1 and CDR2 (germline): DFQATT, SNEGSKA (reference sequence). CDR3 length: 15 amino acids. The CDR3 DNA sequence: TGCAGTGCTAGAGTAGAGACTAGCCCCTACAATGTGCAGTTCTTC. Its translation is CSARVETSPYNVQFF.

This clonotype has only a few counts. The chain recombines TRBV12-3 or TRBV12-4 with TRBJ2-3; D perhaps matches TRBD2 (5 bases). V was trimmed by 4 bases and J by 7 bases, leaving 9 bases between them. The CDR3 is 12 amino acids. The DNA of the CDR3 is TGTGCCAGCAGTTCCCGAGGGTATACGCAGTATTTT. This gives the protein CASSSRGYTQYF.

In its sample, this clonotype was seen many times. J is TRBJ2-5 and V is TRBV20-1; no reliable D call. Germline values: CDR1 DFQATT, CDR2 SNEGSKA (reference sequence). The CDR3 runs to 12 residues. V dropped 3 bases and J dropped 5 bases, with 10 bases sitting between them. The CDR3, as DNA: TGCAGTGCTAGCGGCTCCTCGGAGACCCAGTACTTC. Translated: CSASGSSETQYF.

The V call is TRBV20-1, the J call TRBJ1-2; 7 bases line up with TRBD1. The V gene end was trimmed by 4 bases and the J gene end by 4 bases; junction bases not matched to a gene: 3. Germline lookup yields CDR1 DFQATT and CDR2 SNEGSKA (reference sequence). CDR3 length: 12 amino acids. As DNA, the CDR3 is TGCAGTGCTAAGGGACAGAGCTATGGCTACACCTTC. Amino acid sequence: CSAKGQSYGYTF.

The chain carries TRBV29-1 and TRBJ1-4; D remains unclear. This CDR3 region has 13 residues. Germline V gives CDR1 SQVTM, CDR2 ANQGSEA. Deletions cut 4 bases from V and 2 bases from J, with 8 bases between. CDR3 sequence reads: CSVVEGTNEKLFF. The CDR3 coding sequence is TGCAGCGTTGTGGAAGGGACTAATGAAAAACTGTTTTTT.

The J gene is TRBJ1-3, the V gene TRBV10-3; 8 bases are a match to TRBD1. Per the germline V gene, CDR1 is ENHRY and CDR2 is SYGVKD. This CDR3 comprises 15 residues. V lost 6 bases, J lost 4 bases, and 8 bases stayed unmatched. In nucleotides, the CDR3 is TGTGCCATCAGGGGGACAGGAGGGGCCGGAAACACCATATATTTT. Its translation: CAIRGTGGAGNTIYF.

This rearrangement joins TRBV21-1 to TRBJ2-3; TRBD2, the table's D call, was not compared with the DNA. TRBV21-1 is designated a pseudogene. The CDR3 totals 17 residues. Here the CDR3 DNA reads TGTGCCAGCAGCCGCCCAGGGACTAGCGGGAGATGGCATACGCAGTATTTT. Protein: CASSRPGTSGRWHTQYF.

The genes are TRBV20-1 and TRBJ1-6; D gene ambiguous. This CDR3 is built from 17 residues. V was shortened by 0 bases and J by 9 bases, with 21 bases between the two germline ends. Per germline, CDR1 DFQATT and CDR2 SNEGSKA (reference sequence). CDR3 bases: TGCAGTGCTAGAGATTATTTTGCTACCTCCCCTGGTTCACCCCTCCACTTT. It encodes CSARDYFATSPGSPLHF.

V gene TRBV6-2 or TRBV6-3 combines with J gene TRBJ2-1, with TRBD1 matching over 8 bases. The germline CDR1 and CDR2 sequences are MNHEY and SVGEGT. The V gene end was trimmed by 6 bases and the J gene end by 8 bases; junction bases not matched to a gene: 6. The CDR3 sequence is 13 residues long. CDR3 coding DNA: TGTGCCAGCAGGGCGACAGGGGTTGATGAGCAGTTCTTC. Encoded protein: CASRATGVDEQFF.

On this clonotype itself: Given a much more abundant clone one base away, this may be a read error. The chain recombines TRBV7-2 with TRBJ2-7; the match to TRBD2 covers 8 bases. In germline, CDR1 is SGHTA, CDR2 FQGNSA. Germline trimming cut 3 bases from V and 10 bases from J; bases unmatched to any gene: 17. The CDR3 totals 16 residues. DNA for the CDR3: TGTGCCAGCAGCTTCTCCGGGGGGGCCTTAAGAAAGATCCAGTACTTC. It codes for CASSFSGGALRKIQYF.

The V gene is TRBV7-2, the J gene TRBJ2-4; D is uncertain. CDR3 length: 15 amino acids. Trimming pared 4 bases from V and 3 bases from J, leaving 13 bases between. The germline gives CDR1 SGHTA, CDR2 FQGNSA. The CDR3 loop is CASSSLSRGKNIQYF. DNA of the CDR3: TGTGCCAGCAGCTCTCTAAGCAGAGGCAAAAACATTCAGTACTTC.

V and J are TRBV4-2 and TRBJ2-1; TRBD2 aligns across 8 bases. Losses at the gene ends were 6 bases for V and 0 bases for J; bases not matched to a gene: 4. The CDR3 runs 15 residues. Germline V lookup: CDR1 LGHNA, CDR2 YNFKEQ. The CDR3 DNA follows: TGTGCCAGCAGAGTTAGCGGGAACTCCTACAATGAGCAGTTCTTC. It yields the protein CASRVSGNSYNEQFF.